The present TCR beta chain was sequenced within a study of T cells in tuberculosis. Germline assignment: CDR1 SNHLY and CDR2 FYNNEI. The V end was cut by 3 bases, the J end by 0 bases, with 7 bases between. The CDR3 runs 14 residues. Measured with immunoSEQ multiplex PCR; TCRdb has only the in-frame clones, and not every one. The table records about 31,000 clones, under 98% of them present only once. The gene calls are TRBV2 and TRBJ2-3, with D perhaps matching TRBD1 (5 bases). The sequenced sample consisted of PBMCs. The TCR comes from a donor between 5 and 29 years old with latent tuberculosis or without tuberculosis infection. In DNA form, the CDR3 reads TGTGCCAGCAGTGAGACAGCCAGCACAGATACGCAGTATTTT. Translated: CASSETASTDTQYF. The entire variable domain, with the rest obtained from reference TRBV2 and TRBJ2-3, is as follows: EPEVTQTPSHQVTQMGQEVILRCVPISNHLYFYWYRQILGQKVEFLVSFYNNEISEKSEIFDDQFSVERPDGSNFTLKIRSTKLEDSAMYFCASSETASTDTQYFGPGTRLTVL.